Shown below are 5 T cell receptor beta chains from a single sample sequenced in a study of radiotherapy plus CTLA-4 blockade in lung cancer. Here immunoSEQ multiplex PCR was the method, and the copy in TCRdb shows in-frame clones only, minus some. This sample carries 35,000 to 40,000 clones, about 86% of them seen once, and the ten largest clones take 22%. The specimen was peripheral blood, collected from a patient treated with radiotherapy plus ipilimumab. The receptors here all came from a human donor with non-small cell lung cancer whose response to radiotherapy plus ipilimumab could not be evaluated.

The chain recombines TRBV25-1 with TRBJ2-5; D perhaps matches TRBD1 (5 bases). Trimming shortened V by 3 bases and J by 4 bases, and 12 bases separated the two germline ends. This CDR3 region has 14 residues. CDR1 and CDR2 from the germline V gene are MGHDK and SYGVNS. CDR3 coding DNA: TGTGCCAGCAGTGAGCAGGGCAGGGCAGAGACCCAGTACTTC. Translation gives CASSEQGRAETQYF.

The chain employs TRBV7-6 and TRBJ2-1, with 9 bases identical to TRBD2. CDR1 is SGHVS and CDR2 is FNYEAQ in the germline V gene. The CDR3 totals 15 residues. V gave up 5 bases and J gave up 4 bases; unmatched junction bases: 6. CDR3 amino acids: CASSQLAGPYNEQFF. The DNA of the CDR3 is TGTGCCAGCAGCCAACTAGCGGGCCCATACAATGAGCAGTTCTTC.

This sequence joins TRBV7-2 and TRBJ2-1; 8 bases align to TRBD2. The germline V gene encodes CDR1 SGHTA and CDR2 FQGNSA. The CDR3 spans 15 residues. The junction had 4 bases not matched to a gene; V was cut back by 6 bases and J by 0 bases. CDR3 in DNA: TGTGCCAGCAGTTGGACTAGCAGCTCCTACAATGAGCAGTTCTTC. As protein: CASSWTSSSYNEQFF.

This sequence joins TRBV7-3 and TRBJ2-2; D possibly corresponds to TRBD2 (6 bases). CDR1 is SGHTA, CDR2 FQGTGA, per germline. This CDR3 contains 13 residues. V was pared by 5 bases and J by 8 bases, with 12 bases between. CDR3: CASSLVEGGELFF. The CDR3 DNA sequence: TGTGCCAGCAGCCTCGTGGAGGGTGGGGAGCTGTTTTTT. The full variable domain, rest sourced from reference TRBV7-3 and TRBJ2-2, is GAGVSQTPSNKVTEKGKYVELRCDPISGHTALYWYRQSLGQGPEFLIYFQGTGAADDSGLPNDRFFAVRPEGSVSTLKIQRTERGDSAVYLCASSLVEGGELFFGEGSRLTVL.

The chain combines TRBV28 with TRBJ1-2, with TRBD1 matching 7 bases. V lost 6 bases to trimming and J lost 4 bases; unmatched junction nucleotides: 11. The CDR3 extends over 15 amino acids. Germline V gene sequence: CDR1 MDHEN, CDR2 SYDVKM. CDR3 coding DNA: TGTGCCAGCAGCGTACAGGGGATATCCAGCTATGGCTACACCTTC. Its translation: CASSVQGISSYGYTF.